The 32 T cell receptor beta chains in this list originate from one sample, sequenced in a study of shared clonotypes between healthy human individuals. Generated by immunoSEQ multiplex PCR, the TCRdb table keeps only in-frame clones and is missing some. The table includes some 1,600,000 clones, around 98% detected once. The source material was naive CD4+ T cells sorted from blood. Subset in this sample: CD45RA+ positively selected. These receptors all stem from a man aged 30-40 years in good health.

Details on this clone: The junction shows a germline mismatch at one end, possibly a read error. V and J are TRBV28 and TRBJ1-2; D may be TRBD1 (5 bases). The CDR3 runs 12 residues. Germline V gene data show CDR1 as MDHEN and CDR2 as SYDVKM. The CDR3 DNA reads TGCGCCACGGGACGGGGCAGCAATGGCTACACCTTC. It translates to CATGRGSNGYTF.

The gene calls are TRBV21-1 and TRBJ2-1; the D call in the table, TRBD2, was not verified against the DNA. TRBV21-1 is noted as a pseudogene. The CDR3 runs to 19 residues. Here the CDR3 reads CASSKRAAGRTSSYNEQFF. CDR3 coding DNA: TGTGCCAGCAGCAAAAGGGCTGCGGGGAGGACAAGCTCCTACAATGAGCAGTTCTTC.

V usage is TRBV25-1 and J usage is TRBJ2-4, with 14 positions matching TRBD2. The CDR3 has 18 amino acids. V lost 9 bases and J lost 1; bases outside the gene matches: 11. The germline gives CDR1 MGHDK, CDR2 SYGVNS. In DNA, the CDR3 is TGTGCCAGGACTAGGACTAGCGGGAGGACGGTTGCCAAAAACATTCAGTACTTC. Residues: CARTRTSGRTVAKNIQYF.

V usage is TRBV28 and J usage is TRBJ1-1; TRBD1 matches at 9 bases. V shed 6 bases and J 4 bases; nucleotides not matched to a gene: 6. The germline V gene encodes CDR1 MDHEN and CDR2 SYDVKM. The CDR3 loop spans 14 amino acids. CDR3 nucleotides: TGTGCCAGCAGCATAGGACAGGGGACCACTGAAGCTTTCTTT. Protein product: CASSIGQGTTEAFF.

The chain joins TRBV7-9 to TRBJ1-2; TRBD1 might be the D (6 bases). This CDR3 is 16 amino acids long. Per germline, CDR1 SEHNR and CDR2 FQNEAQ (reference sequence). V was shortened by 6 bases and J by 6 bases, with 23 bases between the two germline ends. The CDR3 reads CASSFTPLQGDHGYTF. The CDR3 DNA reads TGTGCCAGCAGTTTTACGCCGCTACAGGGAGATCATGGCTACACCTTC.

The CDR3 here is CASTRREDSGANVLTF. The CDR3 DNA sequence: TGTGCCAGCACTCGAAGAGAAGACTCTGGGGCCAACGTCCTGACTTTC. The V call is TRBV18, the J call TRBJ2-6, with D uncertain. Germline CDR1 is KGHSH and CDR2 is LQKENI. The CDR3 contains 16 residues. The germline V and J ends were trimmed by 8 bases and 0 bases, with 14 bases remaining between them.

This rearrangement joins TRBV18 to TRBJ2-6; no clear D. The CDR3 contains 16 residues. The V end was cut by 2 bases, the J end by 4 bases, with 12 bases between. Germline CDR1 is KGHSH and CDR2 is LQKENI. The CDR3 is CASSPFRDKGANVLTF. The DNA of the CDR3 is TGTGCCAGCTCACCATTCCGAGACAAAGGGGCCAACGTCCTGACTTTC.

V is TRBV5-1 and J is TRBJ1-2; 7 positions match TRBD1. The CDR3 runs 15 residues. Germline assignment: CDR1 SGHRS and CDR2 YFSETQ. J lost 7 bases, V lost 3 bases, and 12 bases had no gene match. The CDR3 here is CASSSSGTATRGYTF. CDR3 in DNA: TGCGCCAGCAGCTCTTCCGGGACAGCGACTCGTGGCTACACCTTC.

The rearrangement links TRBV18 to TRBJ2-7; D unresolved. The CDR3 has 16 amino acids. Trimming took 1 base from V and 1 from J, leaving 14 bases between them. Germline values: CDR1 KGHSH, CDR2 LQKENI. The CDR3 loop is CASSPLSVARSYEQYF. CDR3 coding DNA: TGTGCCAGCTCACCACTTTCCGTCGCACGGTCCTACGAGCAGTACTTC.

CDR3 residues: CASSQTPYEQYF. The CDR3 DNA follows: TGTGCCAGCAGCCAGACCCCATACGAGCAGTACTTC. The chain carries TRBV7-9 and TRBJ2-7, with D unresolved. Germline loops: CDR1 SEHNR, CDR2 FQNEAQ (reference sequence). V was pared by 5 bases and J by 4 bases, with 9 bases between. The CDR3 sequence is 12 residues long.

The chain has TRBV9 and TRBJ1-5; the match to TRBD1 covers 7 bases. Germline V gene lookup returns CDR1 SGDLS and CDR2 YYNGEE. Losses at the gene ends were 0 bases for V and 5 bases for J; bases not matched to a gene: 5. The CDR3 contains 15 residues. As DNA, the CDR3 is TGTGCCAGCAGCGTAGCGGGACAGCGGGATCAGCCCCAGCATTTT. The encoded protein is CASSVAGQRDQPQHF.

The chain joins TRBV19 to TRBJ2-5; 9 nucleotides agree with TRBD1. The CDR3 sequence is 15 residues long. CDR1 and CDR2 from the germline V gene are LNHDA and SQIVND (reference sequence). V shed 3 bases, J shed 1 base, and the junction held 3 bases outside the gene matches. The CDR3, as DNA: TGTGCCAGTAGTATGGGGGACAGGGTCCAAGAGACCCAGTACTTC. Translated, it gives CASSMGDRVQETQYF.

The chain links TRBV7-9 to TRBJ1-1, with TRBD1 as a possible D gene (6 bases). V gave up 5 bases and J gave up 1 base, with 11 bases separating them. This CDR3 has 14 residues. CDR1 SEHNR and CDR2 FQNEAQ come from the germline V gene (reference sequence). As DNA, the CDR3 is TGTGCCAGCAGCACCAGACAGGAGAACACTGAAGCTTTCTTT. Translating it yields CASSTRQENTEAFF.

V gene TRBV4-1 combines with J gene TRBJ2-2; TRBD1 agrees at 11 bases. Germline-derived CDR1 and CDR2 are MGHRA and YSYEKL. With 1 base clipped from V and 9 bases from J, the junction kept 4 bases outside the gene matches. The CDR3 is made up of 15 amino acids. CDR3 amino acids: CASSQGTGGWWELFF. The CDR3 coding sequence is TGCGCCAGCAGCCAAGGGACAGGGGGCTGGTGGGAGCTGTTTTTT.

Concerning this clone: The junction differs from germline at one of its ends, possibly a read error. The chain links TRBV7-7 to TRBJ2-5; no clear D gene. Germline assignment: CDR1 SSHAT and CDR2 FNYEAQ (reference sequence). This CDR3 contains 13 residues. The CDR3 DNA reads as TGTGCTAGCAGCTTAGTATCAGAAGAGACCCAGTACTTC. Amino acids: CASSLVSEETQYF.

V gene TRBV5-1 combines with J gene TRBJ2-5; 8 nucleotides agree with TRBD1. Per germline, CDR1 SGHRS and CDR2 YFSETQ. With 3 bases clipped from V and 7 bases from J, the junction kept 11 bases outside the gene matches. The CDR3 totals 15 residues. CDR3 in amino acids: CASSSHGTGGGTQYF. The CDR3 bases are TGCGCCAGCAGCTCCCATGGGACAGGAGGGGGGACCCAGTACTTC.

This sequence joins TRBV4-1 and TRBJ1-4, with a weak D call TRBD1 (6 bases). CDR1 is MGHRA, CDR2 YSYEKL, per germline. Trimming pared 1 base from V and 6 bases from J, leaving 12 bases between. The CDR3 extends over 15 amino acids. In DNA, the CDR3 is TGCGCCAGCAGCCAAGTCCGGGACAATGATGAAAAACTGTTTTTT. It encodes CASSQVRDNDEKLFF.

This clone appeared once. J is TRBJ2-3 and V is TRBV5-5, with TRBD2 identical over 8 bases. V lost 2 bases to trimming and J lost 5 bases; unmatched junction nucleotides: 4. CDR1 and CDR2 (germline): SGHKS, YYEKEE (reference sequence). The CDR3 extends over 14 amino acids. The CDR3 DNA reads TGTGCCAGCAGCTTTGACCTAGCGGGAGATACGCAGTATTTT. Amino acids: CASSFDLAGDTQYF.

This chain links TRBV18 with TRBJ2-1; D unclear. V dropped 3 bases and J dropped 4 bases, with 16 bases sitting between them. The CDR3 spans 16 residues. In germline, CDR1 is KGHSH, CDR2 LQKENI. CDR3 sequence: CASSPLSGSPYNEQFF. In DNA form, the CDR3 reads TGTGCCAGCTCACCGCTGTCCGGGTCCCCATACAATGAGCAGTTCTTC.

The chain is built from TRBV7-2 and TRBJ2-3; D is possibly TRBD2 (5 bases). This CDR3 contains 15 residues. Germline V lookup: CDR1 SGHTA, CDR2 FQGNSA. V was cut by 4 bases and J by 0 bases, with 11 bases left in between. The CDR3 coding sequence is TGTGCCAGCAGCTCGTTAGCGCCGAGCACAGATACGCAGTATTTT. Translated: CASSSLAPSTDTQYF.

The chain combines TRBV5-1 with TRBJ2-1, with 9 bases that match TRBD2. The CDR3 has 17 residues. CDR1 and CDR2 (germline): SGHRS, YFSETQ. Losses at the gene ends were 4 bases for V and 0 bases for J; bases not matched to a gene: 8. This CDR3 reads CASSPRTSASSYNEQFF. As DNA, the CDR3 is TGCGCCAGCAGCCCGAGGACTAGCGCGAGCTCCTACAATGAGCAGTTCTTC.

The chain couples TRBV7-8 to TRBJ2-7, with 7 bases that match TRBD2. This CDR3 has 15 amino acids. CDR1 SGHVS and CDR2 FQNEAQ come from the germline V gene. Germline trimming cut 1 base from V and 3 bases from J; bases unmatched to any gene: 6. CDR3 sequence: CASSLGLAFGYEQYF. In DNA, the CDR3 is TGTGCCAGCAGCTTAGGACTAGCTTTCGGCTACGAGCAGTACTTC.

The genes are TRBV7-3 and TRBJ1-1, with 7 bases lining up with TRBD1. V was pared by 5 bases and J by 1 base, with 4 bases of the junction left unmatched. The CDR3 loop spans 14 amino acids. The germline CDR1 and CDR2 sequences are SGHTA and FQGTGA. The CDR3 loop reads CASSHRGANTEAFF. The CDR3 region has the DNA TGTGCCAGCAGCCACAGGGGAGCGAACACTGAAGCTTTCTTT. Based on the CDR3 plus reference TRBV7-3 and TRBJ1-1, the full variable domain is GAGVSQTPSNKVTEKGKYVELRCDPISGHTALYWYRQSLGQGPEFLIYFQGTGAADDSGLPNDRFFAVRPEGSVSTLKIQRTERGDSAVYLCASSHRGANTEAFFGQGTRLTVV.

The CDR3 spells CASSLAGVMGQPQHF. The CDR3 DNA follows: TGTGCCAGCAGCTTAGCTGGGGTGATGGGTCAGCCCCAGCATTTT. The chain employs TRBV7-9 and TRBJ1-5; D is unresolved. The CDR3 covers 15 residues. V was cut by 0 bases and J by 6 bases, with 12 bases left in between. CDR1 is SEHNR and CDR2 is FQNEAQ in the germline V gene (reference sequence).

The chain is built from TRBV25-1 and TRBJ2-1; TRBD2 matches at 7 bases. CDR1 MGHDK and CDR2 SYGVNS come from the germline V gene. V shed 3 bases and J 0 bases; nucleotides not matched to a gene: 5. CDR3 length equals 16 residues. The CDR3 region is CASSEEIAGSYNEQFF. The CDR3 nucleotides are TGTGCCAGCAGTGAGGAGATAGCGGGCTCCTACAATGAGCAGTTCTTC.

The chain recombines TRBV5-1 with TRBJ2-2; D is uncertain. Deletions cut 0 bases from V and 3 bases from J, with 15 bases between. Germline V gives CDR1 SGHRS, CDR2 YFSETQ. This CDR3 is built from 17 residues. The CDR3 loop is CASSLASYPVYTGELFF. In DNA form, the CDR3 reads TGCGCCAGCAGCTTGGCCTCTTACCCTGTATACACCGGGGAGCTGTTTTTT.

The chain has TRBV7-8 and TRBJ2-7; the match to TRBD2 covers 8 bases. In germline, CDR1 is SGHVS, CDR2 FQNEAQ. With 5 bases clipped from V and 3 bases from J, the junction kept 6 bases outside the gene matches. This CDR3 is built from 14 residues. In DNA, the CDR3 is TGTGCCAGCAGCCTCCCCGGGAGGGACTACGAGCAGTACTTC. Its translation is CASSLPGRDYEQYF.

The V gene is TRBV6-5, the J gene TRBJ1-2, with D maybe TRBD1 (5 bases). Deletions cut 5 bases from V and 8 bases from J, with 21 bases between. Germline V gene data show CDR1 as MNHEY and CDR2 as SVGAGI. This CDR3 contains 15 residues. The CDR3 DNA follows: TGTGCCAGCAGTCTGGGCAGGGCGTTTTCTGGAGGCTACACCTTC. Its translation is CASSLGRAFSGGYTF.

As for this clone: Other nucleotide sequences from this sample produce the same CDR3. V is TRBV11-2 and J is TRBJ2-7; no clear D gene. CDR3 length: 12 amino acids. Per the germline V gene, CDR1 is SGHAT and CDR2 is FQNNGV. V was cut by 1 base and J by 4 bases, with 5 bases left in between. CDR3 amino acids: CASSLAGYEQYF. CDR3 DNA sequence: TGTGCCAGCAGCTTAGCTGGATACGAGCAGTACTTC.

J is TRBJ2-3 and V is TRBV29-1, with D perhaps TRBD1 or TRBD2 (6 bases each). The V end lost 8 bases, the J end lost 2 bases, and 14 bases lay between the germline ends. The CDR3 contains 13 residues. Germline lookup yields CDR1 SQVTM and CDR2 ANQGSEA. CDR3 nucleotide sequence: TGCAGCCTGAGGGGGGTCCCCACAGATACGCAGTATTTT. This codes for CSLRGVPTDTQYF.

The V and J genes are TRBV29-1 and TRBJ2-7; D is uncertain. The CDR3 covers 12 residues. CDR1 and CDR2 from the germline V gene are SQVTM and ANQGSEA. Deletions cut 5 bases from V and 3 bases from J, with 11 bases between. CDR3 nucleotide sequence: TGCAGCGTTCAACTAATCAGCTACGAGCAGTACTTC. Translating it yields CSVQLISYEQYF.

The chain carries TRBV19 and TRBJ2-1; 15 nucleotides line up with TRBD2. Germline V CDR1 and CDR2: LNHDA, SQIVND (reference sequence). The CDR3 has 17 residues. Losses at the gene ends were 5 bases for V and 4 bases for J; bases not matched to a gene: 6. The CDR3 region is CASSATGTSGRYNEQFF. The CDR3 bases are TGTGCCAGTAGTGCCACCGGGACTAGCGGGAGGTACAATGAGCAGTTCTTC.